One sample yielded the 5 T cell receptor beta chains listed below, sequenced in a study of cytomegalovirus exposure and HLA in healthy donors. Researchers ran the PCR with 60 Vbeta and 13 Jbeta primers. The protocol was immunoSEQ multiplex PCR, while the TCRdb copy is restricted to in-frame clones and leaves out a portion. The sample lists roughly 150,000 clones; 76% were seen once. The sample consisted of PBMCs. These receptors were collected from a male donor in good health and CMV-seronegative.

This chain uses TRBV19 with TRBJ2-7; perhaps TRBD2 as D (6 bases). V was cut by 3 bases and J by 2 bases, with 11 bases left in between. Germline loops: CDR1 LNHDA, CDR2 SQIVND (reference sequence). This CDR3 is 14 amino acids long. The CDR3: CASSIGGVPYEQYF. CDR3 nucleotides: TGTGCCAGTAGTATTGGAGGGGTCCCCTACGAGCAGTACTTC.

CDR3 amino acids: CAGHYSSGANVLTF. Written as DNA, the CDR3 is TGTGCCGGACACTACAGCTCTGGGGCCAACGTCCTGACTTTC. The V call is TRBV6-5, the J call TRBJ2-6; a weak D match, TRBD1 (5 bases). The CDR3 contains 14 residues. V was shortened by 11 bases and J by 0 bases, with 11 bases between the two germline ends. Germline V CDR1 and CDR2: MNHEY, SVGAGI.

J is TRBJ2-7 and V is TRBV7-9; 7 bases agree with TRBD2. The CDR3 length is 14 residues. J gave up 5 bases and V 1 base, and 5 bases lay outside the gene matches. Germline lookup yields CDR1 SEHNR and CDR2 FQNEAQ (reference sequence). The CDR3 region is CASSLGGGMNEQYF. Here the CDR3 DNA reads TGTGCCAGCAGCTTAGGGGGGGGAATGAACGAGCAGTACTTC.

The chain recombines TRBV5-1 with TRBJ2-5; 7 nucleotides line up with TRBD2. CDR1 SGHRS and CDR2 YFSETQ come from the germline V gene. The CDR3 spans 15 residues. V lost 0 bases and J lost 3; bases outside the gene matches: 5. The chain's CDR3 is CASSLAGLAEETQYF. In DNA, the CDR3 is TGCGCCAGCAGCTTGGCCGGGCTAGCGGAAGAGACCCAGTACTTC.

V is TRBV28 and J is TRBJ2-7, with 8 positions matching TRBD1. Unmatched junction bases numbered 11, after V lost 4 bases and J lost 6 bases. The CDR3 extends over 15 amino acids. Germline values: CDR1 MDHEN, CDR2 SYDVKM. The CDR3 bases are TGTGCCAGCAGTTCGTGGACAGGGTACCCGGGCGAGCAGTACTTC. This translates into CASSSWTGYPGEQYF.